This TCR beta chain is drawn from a study of T cells in Graves' hyperthyroidism and ophthalmopathy. The study, taken as a whole, reports: Blood shared most expanded thyroid clonotypes above 0.001.

Amplification yielded TCR beta CDR3 regions, with RNA transcripts as the source. Researchers ran a first-round RT-PCR on the TCR CDR3 using the HTBI primer set. Via MiXCR, TCRdb re-called the multiplex PCR reads, giving one row per CDR3 protein. The sample lists 540,000 or so distinct CDR3 sequences, around 46% seen once, with under 20% in the top ten. A patient was excluded if there was uncontrolled infection, other autoimmune disease, pregnancy or lactation. As regards this clonotype: Its antigen is as yet unknown.

This TCR came from an adult woman with Graves' disease, either hyperthyroidism or ophthalmopathy (not recorded which). Sequenced sample: peripheral blood or thyroid tissue (not recorded which).

CDR3 in DNA: TGTGCCAGCAGCGTAAGTGAGGGTCATCCCTACGAGCAGTACTTC. This codes for CASSVSEGHPYEQYF. The chain is built from TRBV9 and TRBJ2-7, with D possibly TRBD2 on 5 matching bases. The V gene lost 1 base and the J gene lost 2 bases, with 13 bases spanning the gap. There are 15 residues in the CDR3. Germline V CDR1 and CDR2: SGDLS, YYNGEE.